This T cell receptor (beta chain) was sequenced for a study of CD8+ T cells in alopecia areata. With regard to this clone: Its antigen is not known.

The study, taken as a whole, reports: Tofacitinib significantly brought down scalp clonality and expanded CD8+ clones among top 100.

Between the trimmed V and J ends, which lost 4 bases and 7 bases, there was a span of 8 bases. The CDR3 covers 11 residues. CDR1 is MNHEY and CDR2 is SVGAGI in the germline V gene. Treatment described: oral pan-JAK inhibitor, 5-10 mg twice daily. cDNA prepared by RNA extraction and subsequent reverse transcription served as the template for sequencing. Here immunoSEQ multiplex PCR was the method, and the copy in TCRdb shows in-frame clones only, minus some. In the table there are some 100,000 clones, about three fifths of which are singletons. The chain uses TRBV6-5 and TRBJ2-7; unclear D gene. The origin of this receptor is a human donor with alopecia areata. The sequencing used CD8+ T cells sorted from blood, collected at week 4, from a patient treated with tofacitinib. CDR3: CASSFRQEQYF. The CDR3, as DNA: TGTGCCAGCAGTTTTCGGCAGGAGCAGTACTTC.